This TCR beta chain is drawn from a study of blood T cell repertoires in COVID-19. CDR1 and CDR2 from the germline V gene are ENHRY and SYGVKD. This CDR3 is built from 16 residues. V gave up 0 bases and J gave up 0 bases, with 9 bases separating them. The method was immunoSEQ multiplex PCR; TCRdb's version includes in-frame clones alone and lacks a portion of them. The sample holds about 300,000 clones, roughly 89% seen once. Source material: peripheral blood. The chain uses TRBV10-3 and TRBJ1-3; D uncertain. This clonotype originated in a woman in her 30s with COVID-19, enrolled during active disease. CDR3 bases: TGTGCCATCAGTGAGTCAAACAGCCTCTCTGGAAACACCATATATTTT. Translating gives CAISESNSLSGNTIYF.